Given below is one TCR beta chain in context. Its cognate antigen is unknown. This CDR3 has 13 residues. V dropped 3 bases and J dropped 6; count of bases not matched to a gene: 5. The V gene's germline CDR1 is SGHRS and CDR2 YFSETQ. The sample comes from a study of beta chain features in type 1 diabetes. The isolated RNA, all of it, was reverse transcribed, so expressed TCRB transcripts were what got sequenced. Sequencing used immunoSEQ multiplex PCR; TCRdb keeps in-frame clones, though not all of them. This repertoire shows a few hundred thousand clones, 10% to 15% found once; its top ten account for around 0.0099%. The study, taken as a whole, reports: The study found moderately but significantly shorter TCRB CDR3s in all four CD4+ subsets of Type 1 diabetes patients.

Sequenced material: naive CD4+ T cells from blood. This TCR was sampled from a young woman with type 1 diabetes. The V call is TRBV5-1, the J call TRBJ1-2, with 7 bases fitting TRBD1. The CDR3 sequence is CASSYGTADGYTF. In DNA form, the CDR3 reads TGCGCCAGCAGCTACGGGACAGCTGATGGCTACACCTTC.